The rows below give T cell receptor beta chains drawn from one sample of a study of T-cell reconstitution after alpha-beta-depleted transplantation in children. MiXCR, run by TCRdb on the PCR reads, gives a single entry per CDR3 protein. There are about a million distinct CDR3 sequences in the sample; about 29% occur only once, and around 30% lies in the top ten. This sample comprised PBMCs, mostly from graft donor cells, obtained 360 days after TCRalphabeta/CD19-depleted stem cell transplant. Source of these receptors: a boy in the first two years of life who had a stem cell transplant for SCID, so the T cells may come from the graft donor. Each CDR3 is given with its conserved first and last residue. A D gene is named only where the DNA matches it firmly. Not all rows give a size; the values are once, few, many and, for expanded clones, a class.

abundance: .
d_gene: TRBD1
j_gene: TRBJ2-7
v_gene: TRBV15
CDR3aa: CATSREIGTGAEQYF
CDR3nt: TGTGCCACCAGCAGAGAAATAGGGACAGGGGCCGAGCAGTACTTC

abundance: .
d_gene: TRBD1
j_gene: TRBJ1-2
v_gene: TRBV7-9
CDR3aa: CASSLSQTGSRDGYTF
CDR3nt: TGTGCCAGCAGCTTATCCCAGACAGGGTCGAGGGATGGCTACACCTTC

abundance: few
d_gene: TRBD2
j_gene: TRBJ2-1
v_gene: TRBV5-1
CDR3aa: CASTNRAGTSVINEQFF
CDR3nt: TGCGCCAGCACTAATAGAGCCGGGACTAGCGTTATCAATGAGCAGTTCTTC

abundance: .
d_gene: .
j_gene: TRBJ2-7
v_gene: TRBV12-3/TRBV12-4
CDR3aa: CASSFEAGRGDWSYEQYF
CDR3nt: TGTGCCAGCAGTTTTGAGGCCGGCAGGGGCGATTGGTCCTACGAGCAGTACTTC

abundance: few
d_gene: .
j_gene: TRBJ1-4
v_gene: TRBV10-3
CDR3aa: CAISEPPGTNEKLFF
CDR3nt: TGTGCCATCAGTGAGCCCCCAGGAACTAATGAAAAACTGTTTTTT

abundance: .
d_gene: .
j_gene: TRBJ2-5
v_gene: TRBV7-6
CDR3aa: CASSFRRAGGETQYF
CDR3nt: TGTGCCAGCAGCTTCAGGAGGGCGGGCGGGGAGACCCAGTACTTC

abundance: .
d_gene: .
j_gene: TRBJ2-7
v_gene: TRBV20-1
CDR3aa: CSARESGRNEQYF
CDR3nt: TGCAGTGCTAGGGAGAGCGGGCGGAACGAGCAGTACTTC

abundance: .
d_gene: .
j_gene: TRBJ1-5
v_gene: TRBV12-3/TRBV12-4
CDR3aa: CASSHRPGVAQHF
CDR3nt: TGTGCCAGCAGCCATCGACCGGGCGTGGCCCAGCATTTT

abundance: .
d_gene: TRBD1
j_gene: TRBJ2-1
v_gene: TRBV3-1
CDR3aa: CASSHASRTGGSDEQFF
CDR3nt: TGTGCCAGCAGCCACGCTTCAAGGACAGGGGGTTCAGATGAGCAGTTCTTC

abundance: few
d_gene: .
j_gene: TRBJ2-1
v_gene: TRBV9
CDR3aa: CASSVEGGGRRSYNEQFF
CDR3nt: TGTGCCAGCAGCGTAGAAGGCGGGGGCCGTCGCTCCTACAATGAGCAGTTCTTC

abundance: many
d_gene: .
j_gene: TRBJ2-3
v_gene: TRBV4-3
CDR3aa: CASSQDPTEYGQYF
CDR3nt: TGCGCCAGCAGCCAAGATCCTACCGAATACGGGCAGTATTTT

abundance: .
d_gene: .
j_gene: TRBJ2-7
v_gene: TRBV20-1
CDR3aa: CSAIAASSPYEQYF
CDR3nt: TGCAGTGCTATAGCGGCCTCCTCCCCCTACGAGCAGTACTTC

abundance: few
d_gene: .
j_gene: TRBJ1-2
v_gene: TRBV6-5
CDR3aa: CASSYRQTGRGYTF
CDR3nt: TGTGCCAGCAGTTACCGTCAAACAGGGAGAGGCTACACCTTC

abundance: .
d_gene: .
j_gene: TRBJ2-7
v_gene: TRBV2
CDR3aa: CASREDRQEGYEQYF
CDR3nt: TGTGCCAGCAGGGAGGACCGACAGGAGGGCTACGAGCAGTACTTC

abundance: .
d_gene: .
j_gene: TRBJ2-3
v_gene: TRBV20-1
CDR3aa: CSARVGVFTDTQYF
CDR3nt: TGCAGTGCTAGAGTAGGGGTCTTCACAGATACGCAGTATTTT

abundance: .
d_gene: .
j_gene: TRBJ2-3
v_gene: TRBV5-1
CDR3aa: CASSLNPGATDTQYF
CDR3nt: TGCGCCAGCAGTCTGAATCCGGGGGCCACAGATACGCAGTATTTT

abundance: .
d_gene: TRBD1
j_gene: TRBJ2-3
v_gene: TRBV18
CDR3aa: CASSRDRVAPDTQYF
CDR3nt: TGTGCCAGCTCACGGGACAGGGTTGCCCCAGATACGCAGTATTTT

abundance: .
d_gene: .
j_gene: TRBJ2-1
v_gene: TRBV29-1
CDR3aa: CSAERLLENEQFF
CDR3nt: TGCAGCGCCGAGCGTCTACTGGAAAATGAGCAGTTCTTC

abundance: few
d_gene: TRBD2
j_gene: TRBJ2-7
v_gene: TRBV5-1
CDR3aa: CASSFLSGVLYEQYF
CDR3nt: TGCGCCAGCAGCTTTCTGAGCGGGGTTCTCTACGAGCAGTACTTC

abundance: .
d_gene: .
j_gene: TRBJ1-1
v_gene: TRBV7-2
CDR3aa: CASSQRGAIPPTEAFF
CDR3nt: TGTGCCAGCAGCCAAAGGGGGGCAATTCCACCCACTGAAGCTTTCTTT

abundance: .
d_gene: TRBD2
j_gene: TRBJ2-3
v_gene: TRBV9
CDR3aa: CASSALAGARTDTQYF
CDR3nt: TGTGCCAGCAGCGCTTTAGCGGGGGCTCGCACAGATACGCAGTATTTT

abundance: .
d_gene: .
j_gene: TRBJ2-7
v_gene: TRBV7-2
CDR3aa: CASSLALGGYEQYF
CDR3nt: TGTGCCAGCAGCTTAGCGCTGGGCGGGTACGAGCAGTACTTC

abundance: .
d_gene: .
j_gene: TRBJ2-7
v_gene: TRBV5-1
CDR3aa: CASSLDGVGQYF
CDR3nt: TGCGCCAGCAGCCTCGACGGCGTCGGGCAGTACTTC

abundance: .
d_gene: TRBD1
j_gene: TRBJ2-7
v_gene: TRBV12-5
CDR3aa: CASGRRQGEQYF
CDR3nt: TGTGCTAGTGGACGTCGACAGGGCGAGCAGTACTTC

abundance: .
d_gene: .
j_gene: TRBJ1-1
v_gene: TRBV4-2
CDR3aa: CASSHNLGDNTEAFF
CDR3nt: TGTGCCAGCAGCCACAACTTGGGCGACAACACTGAAGCTTTCTTT

abundance: .
d_gene: TRBD1
j_gene: TRBJ1-1
v_gene: TRBV5-1
CDR3aa: CASTQGQGQTEAFF
CDR3nt: TGCGCCAGCACCCAGGGACAGGGTCAGACTGAAGCTTTCTTT

abundance: .
d_gene: TRBD1
j_gene: TRBJ1-1
v_gene: TRBV5-1
CDR3aa: CASSWDRGGRLTTEAFF
CDR3nt: TGCGCCAGCAGTTGGGACAGGGGAGGTCGGCTGACCACTGAAGCTTTCTTT

abundance: .
d_gene: TRBD1
j_gene: TRBJ2-1
v_gene: TRBV4-2
CDR3aa: CAMSPGTGIYNEQFF
CDR3nt: TGTGCCATGAGCCCGGGGACAGGGATCTACAATGAGCAGTTCTTC

abundance: few
d_gene: .
j_gene: TRBJ2-1
v_gene: TRBV9
CDR3aa: CASSAGIYNEQFF
CDR3nt: TGTGCCAGCAGCGCGGGGATCTACAATGAGCAGTTCTTC

abundance: .
d_gene: .
j_gene: TRBJ2-1
v_gene: TRBV21-1
CDR3aa: CASPDRGRVNEQFF
CDR3nt: TGTGCCAGCCCCGACAGGGGGCGGGTAAATGAGCAGTTCTTC

abundance: .
d_gene: .
j_gene: TRBJ2-1
v_gene: TRBV12-3/TRBV12-4
CDR3aa: CASSPLPRSSYNEQFF
CDR3nt: TGTGCCAGCAGCCCCCTACCTAGGAGCTCCTACAATGAGCAGTTCTTC

abundance: few
d_gene: .
j_gene: TRBJ2-1
v_gene: TRBV4-3
CDR3aa: CASSQDGAGKYNEQFF
CDR3nt: TGCGCCAGCAGCCAAGATGGCGCGGGGAAATACAATGAGCAGTTCTTC

abundance: .
d_gene: .
j_gene: TRBJ1-3
v_gene: TRBV6-5
CDR3aa: CASSYSGFTGNTIYF
CDR3nt: TGTGCCAGCAGTTACTCGGGCTTTACTGGAAACACCATATATTTT

abundance: few
d_gene: TRBD1
j_gene: TRBJ2-7
v_gene: TRBV7-6
CDR3aa: CASSLDGDREYEQYF
CDR3nt: TGTGCCAGCAGCTTAGATGGGGACAGGGAGTACGAGCAGTACTTC

abundance: .
d_gene: .
j_gene: TRBJ2-1
v_gene: TRBV6-1
CDR3aa: CASSPRGVGGASNEQFF
CDR3nt: TGTGCCAGCAGTCCTCGGGGCGTAGGAGGGGCTAGTAATGAGCAGTTCTTC

abundance: .
d_gene: .
j_gene: TRBJ2-5
v_gene: TRBV2
CDR3aa: CASLDSHGQETQYF
CDR3nt: TGTGCCAGCCTAGATTCACACGGGCAAGAGACCCAGTACTTC

abundance: few
d_gene: .
j_gene: TRBJ1-1
v_gene: TRBV5-5
CDR3aa: CASSLSFTNTEAFF
CDR3nt: TGTGCCAGCAGCTTGTCATTTACGAACACTGAAGCTTTCTTT

abundance: .
d_gene: TRBD1
j_gene: TRBJ2-3
v_gene: TRBV12-3/TRBV12-4
CDR3aa: CASSSEDRGPGDTQYF
CDR3nt: TGTGCCAGCAGTTCAGAAGACAGGGGACCTGGAGATACGCAGTATTTT

abundance: .
d_gene: .
j_gene: TRBJ2-2
v_gene: TRBV7-2
CDR3aa: CASSLEARKRGELFF
CDR3nt: TGTGCCAGCAGCTTAGAGGCCCGAAAGCGAGGGGAGCTGTTTTTT

abundance: few
d_gene: .
j_gene: TRBJ2-7
v_gene: TRBV18
CDR3aa: CASSPPRHSLYEQYF
CDR3nt: TGTGCCAGCTCACCCCCCCGGCACAGTCTCTACGAGCAGTACTTC

abundance: .
d_gene: .
j_gene: TRBJ2-3
v_gene: TRBV5-6
CDR3aa: CASSLRDSLDTQYF
CDR3nt: TGTGCCAGCAGCTTACGGGACTCCCTAGATACGCAGTATTTT

abundance: many
d_gene: .
j_gene: TRBJ2-3
v_gene: TRBV5-1
CDR3aa: CASSLGADTQYF
CDR3nt: TGTGCCAGCAGCTTAGGGGCAGATACGCAGTATTTT

abundance: .
d_gene: .
j_gene: TRBJ2-2
v_gene: TRBV29-1
CDR3aa: CSGDLQGTGELFF
CDR3nt: TGCAGCGGGGACCTTCAGGGCACCGGGGAGCTGTTTTTT

abundance: few
d_gene: .
j_gene: TRBJ1-1
v_gene: TRBV5-6
CDR3aa: CASSFPFTEAFF
CDR3nt: TGTGCCAGCAGCTTCCCGTTTACTGAAGCTTTCTTT

abundance: .
d_gene: TRBD1
j_gene: TRBJ1-5
v_gene: TRBV18
CDR3aa: CASSPPGTDNQPQHF
CDR3nt: TGTGCCAGCTCACCTCCCGGGACAGATAATCAGCCCCAGCATTTT

abundance: few
d_gene: TRBD1
j_gene: TRBJ2-3
v_gene: TRBV2
CDR3aa: CASSGEFRDREADTQYF
CDR3nt: TGTGCCAGCAGTGGCGAATTCCGGGACAGGGAAGCAGATACGCAGTATTTT

abundance: few
d_gene: .
j_gene: TRBJ2-6
v_gene: TRBV2
CDR3aa: CANNRARSGANVLTF
CDR3nt: TGTGCCAACAACAGGGCCCGCTCTGGGGCCAACGTCCTGACTTTC

abundance: few
d_gene: .
j_gene: TRBJ1-1
v_gene: TRBV4-1
CDR3aa: CASSQEFTLTSAFF
CDR3nt: TGCGCCAGCAGCCAAGAATTCACCCTAACCTCGGCTTTCTTT